These 18 T cell receptor beta chains were all obtained from the same sample, sequenced in a study of PD-1 blockade in classical Hodgkin lymphoma. The time point denotes: cycle 4 day 1 (C4D1), after 6 weeks of nivolumab. After autologous stem cell transplantation all patients relapsed, and prior brentuximab vedotin exposure differed between cohorts. Clones were read by immunoSEQ multiplex PCR, and TCRdb kept only the in-frame ones, dropping some. The table lists 100,000 to 120,000 clones, around 90% of them singletons. The sequenced sample was peripheral blood mononuclear cells (PBMCs), obtained before the fourth cycle of nivolumab. The receptors here all came from a human donor with classical Hodgkin lymphoma.

The CDR3 nucleotides are TGTGCCAGCAGCCAATACGATGAGCAGTTCTTC. Amino acid sequence: CASSQYDEQFF. The chain joins TRBV11-2 to TRBJ2-1; D gene uncertain. The CDR3 sequence is 11 residues long. V was clipped by 5 bases and J by 8 bases, with 7 bases between them. Germline V gene data show CDR1 as SGHAT and CDR2 as FQNNGV.

This clone was seen a single time. This chain connects TRBV6-1 to TRBJ2-7; D perhaps matches TRBD1 (5 bases). V lost 9 bases to trimming and J lost 2 bases, with 14 bases between them. The CDR3 totals 13 residues. Per germline, CDR1 MNHNS and CDR2 SASEGT. CDR3 loop: CASTREDTYEQYF. CDR3 bases: TGTGCCAGTACCAGGGAAGATACCTACGAGCAGTACTTC.

This chain connects TRBV10-3 to TRBJ2-1; the D gene is possibly TRBD2 (5 bases). This CDR3 is built from 14 residues. Trimming stripped 6 bases from V and 5 bases from J, with 14 bases between. Per germline, CDR1 ENHRY and CDR2 SYGVKD. The CDR3 is CAISGWEKNNEQFF. CDR3 nucleotides: TGTGCCATCAGCGGGTGGGAGAAAAACAATGAGCAGTTCTTC.

This rearrangement joins TRBV21-1 to TRBJ1-2. TRBV21-1 is a known pseudogene. The CDR3 consists of 16 residues. This CDR3 is CASSKEEGTTTYGYTF. The DNA of the CDR3 is TGTGCCAGCAGCAAAGAAGAGGGGACTACTACCTATGGCTACACCTTC.

V usage is TRBV15 and J usage is TRBJ2-7; D ambiguous. Trimming took 0 bases from V and 2 from J, leaving 14 bases between them. Germline V CDR1 and CDR2: LNHNV, YYDKDF (reference sequence). The CDR3 totals 16 residues. CDR3 bases: TGTGCCACCAGCAGAGATCGTGAGGTAAACGCCTACGAGCAGTACTTC. It is translated as CATSRDREVNAYEQYF. Supplemented by reference TRBV15 and TRBJ2-7, the full variable domain reads DAMVIQNPRYQVTQFGKPVTLSCSQTLNHNVMYWYQQKSSQAPKLLFHYYDKDFNNEADTPDNFQSRRPNTSFCFLDIRSPGLGDTAMYLCATSRDREVNAYEQYFGPGTRLTVT.

J is TRBJ2-3 and V is TRBV5-5; D could derive from TRBD1 or TRBD2 (5 bases each). CDR1 and CDR2 (germline): SGHKS, YYEKEE (reference sequence). Trimming left V 1 base short and J 8 bases short, with 11 bases between. The CDR3 consists of 13 residues. Written as DNA, the CDR3 is TGTGCCAGCAGCTTGTGGGACCTGGGTACGCAGTATTTT. Amino acid sequence: CASSLWDLGTQYF.

The chain couples TRBV2 to TRBJ2-3; TRBD2 aligns across 7 bases. The CDR3 covers 19 residues. The germline V gene has CDR1 SNHLY and CDR2 FYNNEI. The J segment lost 4 bases and the V segment lost 1 base, leaving 17 bases of the junction unmatched. CDR3 loop: CASSEGFYRGGSGSDTQYF. DNA of the CDR3: TGTGCCAGCAGTGAAGGCTTTTACCGGGGCGGGAGTGGGTCAGATACGCAGTATTTT.

This clone was picked up one time. The chain links TRBV5-5 to TRBJ1-3; 8 bases are a match to TRBD1. CDR1 is SGHKS, CDR2 YYEKEE, per germline (reference sequence). The CDR3 has 15 residues. V lost 4 bases, J lost 4 bases, and 7 bases stayed unmatched. CDR3 sequence (DNA): TGTGCCAGCAGCCTCGGACAGGGAAGGGGAAACACCATATATTTT. It translates to CASSLGQGRGNTIYF.

The chain links TRBV29-1 to TRBJ2-5; D unresolved. V was trimmed by 2 bases and J by 1 base, leaving 8 bases between them. The CDR3 extends over 13 amino acids. Germline-derived CDR1 and CDR2 are SQVTM and ANQGSEA. The CDR3 DNA sequence: TGCAGCGTTGAACGCACAGTCCAAGAGACCCAGTACTTC. Protein sequence: CSVERTVQETQYF.

J is TRBJ1-1 and V is TRBV18; D is perhaps TRBD1 (6 bases). The CDR3 runs 15 residues. The V gene lost 1 base and the J gene lost 3 bases, with 12 bases spanning the gap. Germline V gene data show CDR1 as KGHSH and CDR2 as LQKENI. DNA for the CDR3: TGTGCCAGCTCACCACTCGGAACAGGGTACACTGAAGCTTTCTTT. Amino acids: CASSPLGTGYTEAFF.

V gene TRBV10-2 combines with J gene TRBJ1-4; D uncertain. Germline V CDR1 and CDR2: WSHSY, SAAADI. The CDR3 extends over 15 amino acids. V was shortened by 7 bases and J by 4 bases, with 16 bases between the two germline ends. The CDR3 region has the DNA TGCGCCAGCAAAAGCACCCAGGCTATTAATGAAAAACTGTTTTTT. Its protein product is CASKSTQAINEKLFF.

V and J are TRBV18 and TRBJ2-6; 10 nucleotides line up with TRBD1. Per germline, CDR1 KGHSH and CDR2 LQKENI. The CDR3 covers 17 residues. Trimming at V came to 3 bases and at J to 4 bases, leaving 6 bases not matched to a gene. The CDR3 nucleotides are TGTGCCAGCTCACCTCCGGGACAGGGGAGAGGGGCCAACGTCCTGACTTTC. This codes for CASSPPGQGRGANVLTF. Full variable domain (missing parts from reference TRBV18 and TRBJ2-6): NAGVMQNPRHLVRRRGQEARLRCSPMKGHSHVYWYRQLPEEGLKFMVYLQKENIIDESGMPKERFSAEFPKEGPSILRIQQVVRGDSAAYFCASSPPGQGRGANVLTFGAGSRLTVL.

This clone was picked up one time. The genes are TRBV10-3 and TRBJ1-2, with 7 bases identical to TRBD1. The CDR3 covers 16 residues. CDR1 ENHRY and CDR2 SYGVKD come from the germline V gene. V lost 2 bases and J lost 2; bases outside the gene matches: 8. CDR3 bases: TGTGCCATCAGTGAGACTTTACGACAGGGAAACTATGGCTACACCTTC. This gives the protein CAISETLRQGNYGYTF.

This chain connects TRBV30 to TRBJ1-2; TRBD1 agrees at 7 bases. This CDR3 spans 17 amino acids. The V and J ends lost 0 bases and 1 base, in that order; junction bases with no gene match: 11. CDR1 and CDR2 from the germline V gene are GTSNPN and SVGIG (reference sequence). CDR3 DNA sequence: TGTGCCTGGAGTGTAGGGGACAGCCTAGACTTTAACTATGGCTACACCTTC. Its translation is CAWSVGDSLDFNYGYTF.

The J gene is TRBJ1-2, the V gene TRBV6-5; a weak D match, TRBD1 (5 bases). The V end was cut by 0 bases, the J end by 8 bases, with 13 bases between. The length of the CDR3 is 14 residues. The germline V gene has CDR1 MNHEY and CDR2 SVGAGI. In DNA form, the CDR3 reads TGTGCCAGCAGTTACTCCGGGACGCGCTTAGGCTACACCTTC. It specifies CASSYSGTRLGYTF.

This clone has just one count. The chain links TRBV2 to TRBJ2-3; D not certain. Looked up from germline, CDR1 is SNHLY and CDR2 is FYNNEI. Deletions cut 3 bases from V and 1 base from J, with 8 bases between. CDR3 length: 14 amino acids. In nucleotides, the CDR3 is TGTGCCAGCAGTGACAGATTCGGCACAGATACGCAGTATTTT. Its translation is CASSDRFGTDTQYF.

This chain uses TRBV19 with TRBJ1-4, with 9 bases that match TRBD1. The germline CDR1 and CDR2 sequences are LNHDA and SQIVND (reference sequence). The CDR3 consists of 15 residues. The V gene end was trimmed by 9 bases and the J gene end by 4 bases; junction bases not matched to a gene: 9. This CDR3 is CASKATGGGNEKLFF. In nucleotides, the CDR3 is TGTGCCAGCAAGGCGACAGGGGGAGGTAATGAAAAACTGTTTTTT.

The V and J genes are TRBV10-1 and TRBJ2-7; 10 positions agree with TRBD1. Germline lookup yields CDR1 WNHNN and CDR2 SYGVQD (reference sequence). V gave up 3 bases and J gave up 5 bases; unmatched junction bases: 4. The CDR3 loop spans 14 amino acids. The CDR3 region has the DNA TGCGCCAGCAGTGAAGGTGGGACAGGGGACGAGCAGTACTTC. As protein: CASSEGGTGDEQYF.